The 16 T cell receptor beta chains below were found in one sample sequenced in a study of blood T cell repertoires in COVID-19. Some clones are missing from TCRdb's copy, which holds only in-frame ones; the method was immunoSEQ multiplex PCR. The repertoire holds 50,000 to 75,000 clones, with approximately 84% as singletons. The specimen sequenced was peripheral blood. The receptor set was obtained from an elderly man in a cohort sampled during active COVID-19.

The V gene is TRBV10-2, the J gene TRBJ1-2; D is possibly TRBD1 (6 bases). This CDR3 is built from 13 residues. The V gene lost 4 bases and the J gene lost 4 bases, with 10 bases spanning the gap. Germline CDR1 reads WSHSY; CDR2 reads SAAADI. Here the CDR3 reads CASSAGQPYGYTF. DNA for the CDR3: TGCGCCAGCAGTGCGGGACAACCCTATGGCTACACCTTC.

The chain links TRBV6-5 to TRBJ1-1, with D unclear. The ends were cut back, 6 bases at V and 5 bases at J, with 16 bases in the middle. Germline V gene lookup returns CDR1 MNHEY and CDR2 SVGAGI. The CDR3 loop spans 14 amino acids. The CDR3 sequence: CASSPGGRLTEAFF. For the CDR3, the DNA is TGTGCCAGCAGCCCCGGAGGGCGGTTAACTGAAGCTTTCTTT.

V usage is TRBV5-6 and J usage is TRBJ1-1; 7 bases agree with TRBD1. There are 18 residues in the CDR3. Germline values: CDR1 SGHDT, CDR2 YYEEEE. V shed 0 bases, J shed 0 bases, and the junction held 11 bases outside the gene matches. The CDR3 here is CASSLARQGVNMNTEAFF. CDR3 sequence (DNA): TGTGCCAGCAGCTTGGCCAGGCAGGGGGTAAATATGAACACTGAAGCTTTCTTT.

The chain uses TRBV6-5 and TRBJ2-5, with D tentatively TRBD2 (6 bases). The CDR3 is 14 amino acids. CDR1 is MNHEY and CDR2 is SVGAGI in the germline V gene. The V end was cut by 0 bases, the J end by 4 bases, with 9 bases between. CDR3 DNA: TGTGCCAGCAGTTACTCCCTCGGGGGAGAGACCCAGTACTTC. Protein sequence: CASSYSLGGETQYF.

The V gene is TRBV6-5, the J gene TRBJ1-6, with D hard to call. The CDR3 totals 13 residues. Germline CDR1 MNHEY, CDR2 SVGAGI. V was cut by 7 bases and J by 6 bases, with 10 bases left in between. The chain's CDR3 is CASKETANSPLHF. CDR3 nucleotides: TGTGCCAGCAAGGAGACGGCTAATTCACCCCTCCACTTT.

V gene TRBV6-4 combines with J gene TRBJ2-1; no reliable D call. V was trimmed by 3 bases and J by 6 bases, leaving 12 bases between them. Germline loops: CDR1 MRHNA, CDR2 SNTAGT. The CDR3 contains 14 residues. The CDR3 DNA sequence: TGTGCCAGCAGTGATTGGGCCGGTACCAATGAGCAGTTCTTC. Its protein is CASSDWAGTNEQFF.

The chain is built from TRBV19 and TRBJ1-5; 8 bases line up with TRBD1. With 5 bases clipped from V and 2 bases from J, the junction kept 5 bases outside the gene matches. The CDR3 length is 15 residues. Germline loops: CDR1 LNHDA, CDR2 SQIVND (reference sequence). The CDR3 DNA is TGTGCCAGTAGTCAGCAGGGACAGGGCAATCAGCCCCAGCATTTT. Protein sequence: CASSQQGQGNQPQHF.

On this clone itself: A read error may account for a junction end that differs from germline. The chain uses TRBV7-9 and TRBJ2-2; 8 nucleotides agree with TRBD1. The V gene's germline CDR1 is SEHNR and CDR2 FQNEAQ (reference sequence). CDR3 length: 16 amino acids. Here the CDR3 DNA reads TGTGCCGGCAGAAGGGGGACAGGAACGAACACCGGGGAGCTGTTTTTT. Translation: CAGRRGTGTNTGELFF.

The V call is TRBV19, the J call TRBJ1-5, with D hard to call. This CDR3 region has 16 residues. V shed 1 base and J shed 1 base, with 11 bases lying between them. Germline assignment: CDR1 LNHDA and CDR2 SQIVND (reference sequence). The CDR3 coding sequence is TGTGCCAGTAGTATAGGTCCAGGTATGAGCAATCAGCCCCAGCATTTT. Residues: CASSIGPGMSNQPQHF. The full variable domain, rest sourced from reference TRBV19 and TRBJ1-5, is DGGITQSPKYLFRKEGQNVTLSCEQNLNHDAMYWYRQDPGQGLRLIYYSQIVNDFQKGDIAEGYSVSREKKESFPLTVTSAQKNPTAFYLCASSIGPGMSNQPQHFGDGTRLSIL.

The chain links TRBV27 to TRBJ1-5, with D unclear. Trimming pared 0 bases from V and 2 bases from J, leaving 8 bases between. This CDR3 region has 15 residues. Per germline, CDR1 MNHEY and CDR2 SMNVEV (reference sequence). CDR3 coding DNA: TGTGCCAGCAGTTTATCCACGCAGGGCAATCAGCCCCAGCATTTT. It encodes CASSLSTQGNQPQHF.

The rearrangement joins TRBV7-2 to TRBJ2-7; D might be TRBD2 (6 bases). CDR1 and CDR2 from the germline V gene are SGHTA and FQGNSA. V gave up 5 bases and J gave up 2 bases, with 16 bases separating them. The CDR3 has 15 amino acids. The CDR3 nucleotides read TGTGCCAGCAGCCGTCCTCCGGGGGTTACCTACGAGCAGTACTTC. Its protein product is CASSRPPGVTYEQYF.

This chain joins TRBV29-1 and TRBJ1-3; D is ambiguous. Germline CDR1 reads SQVTM; CDR2 reads ANQGSEA. The CDR3 extends over 13 amino acids. V lost 7 bases and J 2 bases, leaving 12 bases between the germline ends. This chain's CDR3 is CSAAKSAGNTIYF. The CDR3 DNA is TGCAGCGCCGCTAAAAGTGCTGGAAACACCATATATTTT.

V is TRBV5-1 and J is TRBJ2-7; TRBD1 might be the D (6 bases). Germline-derived CDR1 and CDR2 are SGHRS and YFSETQ. CDR3 length: 14 amino acids. Trimming pared 5 bases from V and 0 bases from J, leaving 12 bases between. The CDR3 sequence is CASRGTGSSYEQYF. CDR3 DNA: TGCGCCAGCAGAGGAACAGGGAGCTCCTACGAGCAGTACTTC. Together with reference TRBV5-1 and TRBJ2-7, the CDR3 gives the full variable domain: KAGVTQTPRYLIKTRGQQVTLSCSPISGHRSVSWYQQTPGQGLQFLFEYFSETQRNKGNFPGRFSGRQFSNSRSEMNVSTLELGDSALYLCASRGTGSSYEQYFGPGTRLTVT.

The rearrangement links TRBV19 to TRBJ2-1; TRBD2 matches at 14 bases. The CDR3 covers 14 residues. The V and J ends lost 4 bases and 10 bases, in that order; junction bases with no gene match: 3. Germline V gene sequence: CDR1 LNHDA, CDR2 SQIVND (reference sequence). Here the CDR3 reads CASSRGLAGAEQFF. The CDR3 DNA reads TGTGCCAGTAGTAGGGGACTAGCGGGAGCCGAGCAGTTCTTC.

The chain links TRBV13 to TRBJ2-5, with D maybe TRBD2 (6 bases). This CDR3 comprises 16 residues. The V gene lost 2 bases and the J gene lost 3 bases, with 16 bases spanning the gap. The germline CDR1 and CDR2 sequences are PRHDT and FYEKMQ (reference sequence). The CDR3 DNA sequence: TGTGCCAGCAGCTTATCCGGGACCTGGGGGGAAGAGACCCAGTACTTC. Its protein is CASSLSGTWGEETQYF.

The genes are TRBV4-3 and TRBJ1-2; no firm D call. Germline CDR1 LGHNA, CDR2 YSLEER. There are 14 residues in the CDR3. The V end lost 5 bases, the J end lost 8 bases, and 18 bases lay between the germline ends. CDR3 region: CASSKSEWASGYTF. CDR3 DNA: TGCGCCAGCAGCAAATCGGAATGGGCTAGCGGCTACACCTTC.